This T cell receptor (beta chain) originates from a study of blood T cell repertoires in COVID-19. Looking at the study overall: The United States, Italy and Spain supplied acute and convalescent COVID-19 samples.

This CDR3 region has 15 residues. TCRdb's copy holds only in-frame clones and misses some; the assay was immunoSEQ multiplex PCR. The sample consists of roughly 70,000 clones, more than 80% of them appearing once. The sequenced sample was peripheral blood. The chain employs TRBV21-1 and TRBJ2-7; the table's D call, TRBD1, has no DNA check behind it. TRBV21-1 is marked as a pseudogene. The origin of this receptor is a woman aged 80 or over with active COVID-19. In nucleotides, the CDR3 is TGTGCCAGCAGCCCGCGGGACAGGGCAACCTACGAGCAGTACTTC. It is translated as CASSPRDRATYEQYF.